This T cell receptor beta chain was sequenced for a study of T cell responses to AZD1222 COVID-19 vaccine. General study findings and limits: The study reported that nearly half of spike-specific TCRs target unmutated variant regions.

Clones were sequenced by immunoSEQ multiplex PCR, and TCRdb holds only the in-frame ones, with some missing. The sample records roughly 150,000 clones, 90% being singletons. CDR1 is LGHNA and CDR2 is YSLEER in the germline V gene. CDR3 length: 15 residues. The V gene end was trimmed by 2 bases and the J gene end by 6 bases; junction bases not matched to a gene: 4. Concerning this clone: Its target is unknown.

The sample in question was peripheral blood, obtained on day 0 of AZD1222 vaccination. The receptor comes from an adult in good health. The V and J genes are TRBV4-3 and TRBJ2-7, with 13 bases fitting TRBD2. Here the CDR3 DNA reads TGCGCCAGCAGCCAACGGACTAGCGGGAGTGGCGAGCAGTACTTC. The encoded protein is CASSQRTSGSGEQYF.